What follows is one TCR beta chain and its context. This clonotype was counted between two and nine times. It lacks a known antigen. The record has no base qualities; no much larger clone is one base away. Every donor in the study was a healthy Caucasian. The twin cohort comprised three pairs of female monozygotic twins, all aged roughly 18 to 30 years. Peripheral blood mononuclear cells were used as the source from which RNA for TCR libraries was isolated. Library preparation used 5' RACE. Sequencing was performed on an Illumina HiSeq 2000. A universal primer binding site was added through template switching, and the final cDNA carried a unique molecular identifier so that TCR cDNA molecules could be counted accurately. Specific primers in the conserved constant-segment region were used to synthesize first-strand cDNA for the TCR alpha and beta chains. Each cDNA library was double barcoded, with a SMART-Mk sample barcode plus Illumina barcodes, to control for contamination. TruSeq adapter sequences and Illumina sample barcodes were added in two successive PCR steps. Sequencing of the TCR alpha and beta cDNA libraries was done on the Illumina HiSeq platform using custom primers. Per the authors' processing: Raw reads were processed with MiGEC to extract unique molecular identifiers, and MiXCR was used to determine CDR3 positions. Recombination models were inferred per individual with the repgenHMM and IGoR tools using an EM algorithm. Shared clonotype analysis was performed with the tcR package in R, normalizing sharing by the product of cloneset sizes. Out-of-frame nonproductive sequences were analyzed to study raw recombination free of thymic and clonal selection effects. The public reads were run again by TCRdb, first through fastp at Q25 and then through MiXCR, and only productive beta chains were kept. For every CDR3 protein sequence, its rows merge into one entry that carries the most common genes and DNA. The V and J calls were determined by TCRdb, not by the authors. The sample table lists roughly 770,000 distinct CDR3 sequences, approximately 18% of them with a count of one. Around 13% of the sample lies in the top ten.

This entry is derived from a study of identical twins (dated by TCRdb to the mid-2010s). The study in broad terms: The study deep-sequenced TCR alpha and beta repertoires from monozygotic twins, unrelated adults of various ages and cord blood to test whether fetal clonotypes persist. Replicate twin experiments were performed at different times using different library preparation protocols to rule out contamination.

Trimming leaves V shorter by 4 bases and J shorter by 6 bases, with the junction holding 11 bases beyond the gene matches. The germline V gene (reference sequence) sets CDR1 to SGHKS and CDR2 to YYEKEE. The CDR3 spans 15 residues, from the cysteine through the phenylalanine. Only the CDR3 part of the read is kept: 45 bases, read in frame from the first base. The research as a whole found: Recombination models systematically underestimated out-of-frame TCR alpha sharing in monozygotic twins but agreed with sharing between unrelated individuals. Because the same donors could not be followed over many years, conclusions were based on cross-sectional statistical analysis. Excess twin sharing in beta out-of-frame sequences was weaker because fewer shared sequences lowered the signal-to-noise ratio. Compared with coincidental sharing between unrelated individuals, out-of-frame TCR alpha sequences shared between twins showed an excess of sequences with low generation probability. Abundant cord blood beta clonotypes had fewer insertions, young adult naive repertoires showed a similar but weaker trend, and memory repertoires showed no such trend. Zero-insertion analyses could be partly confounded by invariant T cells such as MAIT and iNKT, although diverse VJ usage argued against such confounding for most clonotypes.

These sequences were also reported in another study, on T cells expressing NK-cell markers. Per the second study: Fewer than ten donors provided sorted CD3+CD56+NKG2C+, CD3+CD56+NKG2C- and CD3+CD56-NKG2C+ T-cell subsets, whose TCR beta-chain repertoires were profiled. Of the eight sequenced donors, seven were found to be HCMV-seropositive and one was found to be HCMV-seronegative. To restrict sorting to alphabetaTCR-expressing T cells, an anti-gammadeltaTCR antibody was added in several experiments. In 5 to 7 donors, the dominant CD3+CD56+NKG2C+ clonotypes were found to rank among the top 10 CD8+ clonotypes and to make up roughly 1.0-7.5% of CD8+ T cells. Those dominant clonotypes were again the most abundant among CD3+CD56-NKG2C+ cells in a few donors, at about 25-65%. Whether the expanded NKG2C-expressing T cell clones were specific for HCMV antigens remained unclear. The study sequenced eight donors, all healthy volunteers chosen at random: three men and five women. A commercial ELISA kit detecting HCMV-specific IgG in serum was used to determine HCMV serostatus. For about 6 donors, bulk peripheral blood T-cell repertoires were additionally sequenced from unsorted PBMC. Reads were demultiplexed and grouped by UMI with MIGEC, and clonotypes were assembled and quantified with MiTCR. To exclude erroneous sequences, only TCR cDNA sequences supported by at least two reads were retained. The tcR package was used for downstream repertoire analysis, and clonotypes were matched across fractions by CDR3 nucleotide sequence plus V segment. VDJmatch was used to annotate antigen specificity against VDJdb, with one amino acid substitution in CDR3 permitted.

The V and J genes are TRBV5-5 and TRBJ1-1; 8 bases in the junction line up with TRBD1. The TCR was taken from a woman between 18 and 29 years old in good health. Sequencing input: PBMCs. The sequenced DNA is TGTGCCAGCAGCGCAATTACAGGGGGTAGGGCTGAAGCTTTCTTT. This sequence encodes CASSAITGGRAEAFF.